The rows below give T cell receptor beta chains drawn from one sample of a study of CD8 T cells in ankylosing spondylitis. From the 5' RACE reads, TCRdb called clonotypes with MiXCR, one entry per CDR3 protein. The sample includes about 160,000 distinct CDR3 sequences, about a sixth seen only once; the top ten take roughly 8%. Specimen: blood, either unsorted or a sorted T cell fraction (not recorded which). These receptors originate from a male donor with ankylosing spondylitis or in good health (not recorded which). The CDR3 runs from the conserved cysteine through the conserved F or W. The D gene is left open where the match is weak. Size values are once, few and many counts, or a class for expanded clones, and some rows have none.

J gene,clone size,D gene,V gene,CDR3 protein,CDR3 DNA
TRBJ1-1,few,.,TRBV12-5,CASGLDTFMNTEAFF,TGTGCTAGTGGTTTGGACACTTTCATGAACACTGAAGCTTTCTTT
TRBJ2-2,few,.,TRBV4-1,CASSQREVTGELFF,TGCGCCAGCAGCCAGAGGGAGGTCACCGGGGAGCTGTTTTTT
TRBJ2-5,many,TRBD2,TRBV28,CASSSGLAGQETQYF,TGTGCCAGCAGCTCGGGACTAGCGGGACAAGAGACCCAGTACTTC
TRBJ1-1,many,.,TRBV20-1,CSARGAQESTTEAFF,TGCAGTGCTAGAGGGGCCCAAGAGTCTACCACTGAAGCTTTCTTT
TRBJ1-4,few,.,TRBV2,CASSELINEKLFF,TGTGCCAGCAGTGAATTGATTAATGAAAAACTGTTTTTT
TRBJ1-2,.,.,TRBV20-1,CSAPAGRDVFGYTF,TGCAGTGCCCCTGCGGGCCGGGACGTATTTGGCTACACCTTC
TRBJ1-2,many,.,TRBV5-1,CASRDDSYYGYTF,TGCGCCAGCAGAGACGACAGCTACTATGGCTACACCTTC
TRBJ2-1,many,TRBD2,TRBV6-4,CASSDSTGGYNEQFF,TGTGCCAGCAGTGACTCGACGGGAGGGTACAATGAGCAGTTCTTC
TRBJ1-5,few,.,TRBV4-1,CASSQEASGFNQPQHF,TGCGCCAGCAGCCAAGAAGCGTCAGGATTCAATCAGCCCCAGCATTTT
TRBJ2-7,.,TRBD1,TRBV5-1,CASSSSGDRPYEQYF,TGCGCCAGCAGCTCTTCCGGGGACAGACCTTACGAGCAGTACTTC
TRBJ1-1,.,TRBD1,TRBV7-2,CASSSDRGSTEAFF,TGTGCCAGCAGCTCGGACAGGGGGAGCACTGAAGCTTTCTTT
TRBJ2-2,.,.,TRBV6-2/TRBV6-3,CASNEPVPGELFF,TGTGCCAGCAACGAACCGGTCCCCGGGGAGCTGTTTTTT
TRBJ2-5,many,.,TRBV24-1,CATSDPTGLERETQYF,TGTGCCACCAGTGATCCTACAGGGTTGGAACGAGAGACCCAGTACTTC
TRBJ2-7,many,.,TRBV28,CASSPPGLPTYEQYF,TGTGCCAGCAGTCCACCGGGACTGCCGACCTACGAGCAGTACTTC
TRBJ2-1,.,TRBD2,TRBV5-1,CASSLVASGGYNEQFF,TGCGCCAGCAGCTTGGTGGCTAGCGGGGGGTACAATGAGCAGTTCTTC
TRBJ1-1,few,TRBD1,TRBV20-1,CSATGGAGNTEAFF,TGCAGTGCTACAGGGGGCGCGGGGAACACTGAAGCTTTCTTT
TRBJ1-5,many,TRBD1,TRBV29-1,CSVGDRINQPQHF,TGCAGCGTGGGGGACAGGATCAATCAGCCCCAGCATTTT
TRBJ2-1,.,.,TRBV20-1,CSGSRGASNEQFF,TGCAGTGGCAGCAGGGGCGCGAGTAATGAGCAGTTCTTC
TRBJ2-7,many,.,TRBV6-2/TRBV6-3,CASSPRQGSYEQYF,TGTGCCAGCTCCCCTAGGCAGGGATCCTACGAGCAGTACTTC
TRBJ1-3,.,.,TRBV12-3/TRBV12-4,CASSFPAAGANTIYF,TGTGCCAGCAGTTTCCCCGCGGCGGGAGCCAACACCATATATTTT
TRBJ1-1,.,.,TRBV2,CASSPSGRLEAFF,TGTGCCAGCAGTCCATCCGGGCGGCTAGAAGCTTTCTTT
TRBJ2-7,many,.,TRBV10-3,CAISRLTTTHYEQYF,TGTGCCATCAGTCGACTAACTACAACGCACTACGAGCAGTACTTC
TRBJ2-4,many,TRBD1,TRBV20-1,CSARVSGGNIQYF,TGCAGTGCTAGAGTTTCAGGGGGAAACATTCAGTACTTC
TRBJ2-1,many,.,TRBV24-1,CATSTRDLLNEQFF,TGTGCCACCAGTACACGGGACCTTCTAAATGAGCAGTTCTTC
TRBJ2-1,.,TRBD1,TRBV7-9,CASSPRDRKYNEQFF,TGTGCCAGCAGCCCCCGGGACAGAAAGTACAATGAGCAGTTCTTC
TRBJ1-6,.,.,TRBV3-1,CAGSRGQGNSPLHF,TGTGCCGGCAGCCGTGGGCAGGGTAATTCACCCCTCCACTTT
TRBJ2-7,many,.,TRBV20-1,CSATPVSYEQYF,TGCAGTGCCACCCCCGTGTCCTACGAGCAGTACTTC
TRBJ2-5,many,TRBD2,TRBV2,CASSEGLAGGKTQYF,TGTGCCAGCAGTGAGGGACTAGCGGGAGGAAAGACCCAGTACTTC
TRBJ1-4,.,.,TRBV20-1,CSALRLSWGRDEKLFF,TGCAGTGCCCTGCGCCTCTCTTGGGGGCGCGATGAAAAACTGTTTTTT
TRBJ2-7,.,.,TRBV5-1,CASSFTGADEQYF,TGCGCCAGCAGCTTTACGGGGGCAGACGAGCAGTACTTC
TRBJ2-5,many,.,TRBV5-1,CASSRVGIQETQYF,TGCGCCAGCAGCCGGGTCGGGATCCAAGAGACCCAGTACTTC
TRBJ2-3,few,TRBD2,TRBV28,CASSQTLKREEDTQYF,TGTGCCAGCAGTCAAACCCTCAAGCGGGAGGAGGATACGCAGTATTTT
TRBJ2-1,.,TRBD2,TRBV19,CASSRRPLAGVYNEQFF,TGTGCCAGTAGTAGACGACCCCTCGCGGGGGTTTACAATGAGCAGTTCTTC
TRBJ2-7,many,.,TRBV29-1,CSPDYEQYF,TGCAGCCCAGACTACGAGCAGTACTTC
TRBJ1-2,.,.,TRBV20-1,CSARAGQTNYGYTF,TGCAGTGCTAGAGCGGGGCAAACTAACTATGGCTACACCTTC
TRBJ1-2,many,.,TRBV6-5,CASSSSGWRGYGYTF,TGTGCCAGCAGTTCGTCGGGATGGCGGGGCTATGGCTACACCTTC
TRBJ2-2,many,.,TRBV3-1,CASSHMGTHRTPGELFF,TGTGCCAGCAGCCACATGGGGACCCATCGAACCCCCGGGGAGCTGTTTTTT
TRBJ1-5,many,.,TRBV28,CASSGQPHQPQHF,TGTGCCAGCAGCGGACAGCCCCATCAGCCCCAGCATTTT
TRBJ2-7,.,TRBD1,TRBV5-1,CASRPSTGGPTYEQYF,TGCGCCAGCAGACCGTCCACAGGGGGACCTACATACGAGCAGTACTTC
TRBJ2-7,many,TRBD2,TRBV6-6,CASRVGLAYEQYF,TGTGCCAGCCGGGTGGGACTAGCCTACGAGCAGTACTTC
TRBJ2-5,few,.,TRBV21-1,CVQETQYF,TGTGTACAAGAGACCCAGTACTTC
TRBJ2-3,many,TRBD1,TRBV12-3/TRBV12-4,CASSPSDRGIGTQYF,TGTGCCAGCAGTCCCTCGGACAGGGGGATAGGTACGCAGTATTTT